The count of the clone carrying this T cell receptor beta chain is one. Its antigen is still unknown. This sample is drawn from a study of shared clonotypes between healthy human individuals. V was pared by 7 bases and J by 4 bases, with 13 bases of the junction left unmatched. The CDR3 loop spans 15 amino acids. Germline CDR1 LNHDA, CDR2 SQIVND (reference sequence). In the source study's methods: Filtering differed since immunoSEQ provided only junctions, with no quality scores. Sequencing was performed with immunoSEQ multiplex PCR; in TCRdb, only in-frame clones are kept and a portion is missing. V and J calls and clone size are those listed in that table; D and trimming were worked out from the DNA. Altogether roughly 1.5 million clones are present, approximately 98% being singletons, with the ten largest covering about 0.42%. Study observations and caveats: Specimens sampled were limited to blood, with tissue repertoires likely differing.

The gene calls are TRBV19 and TRBJ2-7; 7 bases fit TRBD2. Sequenced: naive CD4+ T cells sorted from blood. Subset in this sample: CD45RA+ positively selected. The receptor was isolated from a young man in good health. In DNA form, the CDR3 reads TGTGCCAGTAAAGATCTCGTGGGAGGGCATTACGAGCAGTACTTC. Residues: CASKDLVGGHYEQYF. Drawing the rest from reference TRBV19 and TRBJ2-7, the complete variable domain is DGGITQSPKYLFRKEGQNVTLSCEQNLNHDAMYWYRQDPGQGLRLIYYSQIVNDFQKGDIAEGYSVSREKKESFPLTVTSAQKNPTAFYLCASKDLVGGHYEQYFGPGTRLTVT.